The clone carrying this TCR beta chain appeared many times. Uncontrolled infection, other autoimmune disease, pregnancy or lactation barred patients from enrollment. Diagnosis relied on clinical symptoms, serum thyroxine and TRAb, thyroid ultrasound and orbital computed tomography. PBMCs were collected from an approximately 9.3 ml volume of fresh peripheral blood. The data stem from a study of T cells in Graves' hyperthyroidism and ophthalmopathy. At the level of the study: Peripheral blood was acquired at first diagnosis, ahead of any therapy whatsoever.

The source material, RNA transcripts, was used to amplify TCR beta CDR3 regions. The HTBI primer set served for first-round RT-PCR of the TCR CDR3. A single record per CDR3 protein comes from TCRdb applying MiXCR to the multiplex PCR reads. Here the sample spans a few hundred thousand distinct CDR3 sequences, roughly 16% being singletons. The germline V and J ends were trimmed by 3 bases and 4 bases, with 12 bases remaining between them. Germline V gives CDR1 MDHEN, CDR2 SYDVKM. There are 14 residues in the CDR3. The source is a woman between 40 and 50 years old with Graves' ophthalmopathy. The sample consisted of blood. The V call is TRBV28, the J call TRBJ1-2; D remains ambiguous. The CDR3 sequence is CASSLRGWGYGYTF. The CDR3 DNA reads TGTGCCAGCAGTTTGCGGGGATGGGGCTATGGCTACACCTTC.